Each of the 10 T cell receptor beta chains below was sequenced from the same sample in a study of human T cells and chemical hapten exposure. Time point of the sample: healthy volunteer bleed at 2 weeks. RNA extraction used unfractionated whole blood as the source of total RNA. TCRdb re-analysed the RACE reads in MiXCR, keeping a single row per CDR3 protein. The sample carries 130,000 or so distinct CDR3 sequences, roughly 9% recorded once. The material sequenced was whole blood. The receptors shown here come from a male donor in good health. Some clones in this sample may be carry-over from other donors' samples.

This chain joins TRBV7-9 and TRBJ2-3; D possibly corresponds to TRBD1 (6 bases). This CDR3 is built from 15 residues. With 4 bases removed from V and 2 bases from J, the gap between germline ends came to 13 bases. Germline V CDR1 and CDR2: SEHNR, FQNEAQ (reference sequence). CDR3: CASSSNRDLTDTQYF. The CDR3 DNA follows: TGTGCCAGCAGCTCGAACAGGGACCTCACAGATACGCAGTATTTT.

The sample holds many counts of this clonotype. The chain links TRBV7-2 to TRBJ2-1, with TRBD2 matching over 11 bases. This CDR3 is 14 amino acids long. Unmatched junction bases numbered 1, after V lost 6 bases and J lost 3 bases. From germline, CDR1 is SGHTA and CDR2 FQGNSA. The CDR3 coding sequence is TGTGCCAGCAGGACTAGCGGGAACTACAATGAGCAGTTCTTC. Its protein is CASRTSGNYNEQFF.

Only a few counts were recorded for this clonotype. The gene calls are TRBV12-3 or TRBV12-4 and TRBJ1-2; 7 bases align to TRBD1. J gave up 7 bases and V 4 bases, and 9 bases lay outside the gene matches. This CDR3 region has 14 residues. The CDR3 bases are TGTGCCAGCAGTTCACGCAAGACAGGGTTTGGCTACACCTTC. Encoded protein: CASSSRKTGFGYTF.

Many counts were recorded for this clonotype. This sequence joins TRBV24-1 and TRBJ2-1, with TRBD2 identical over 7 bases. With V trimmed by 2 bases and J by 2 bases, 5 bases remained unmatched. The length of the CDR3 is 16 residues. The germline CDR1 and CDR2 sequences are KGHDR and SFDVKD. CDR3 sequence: CATSDSSGRTYNEQFF. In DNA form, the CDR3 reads TGTGCCACCAGTGATTCTTCCGGGAGGACCTACAATGAGCAGTTCTTC.

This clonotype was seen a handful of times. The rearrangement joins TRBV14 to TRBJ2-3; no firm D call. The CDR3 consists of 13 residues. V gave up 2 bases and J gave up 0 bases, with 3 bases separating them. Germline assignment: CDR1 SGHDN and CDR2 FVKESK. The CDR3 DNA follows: TGTGCCAGCAGCCAACAGAGCACAGATACGCAGTATTTT. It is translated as CASSQQSTDTQYF.

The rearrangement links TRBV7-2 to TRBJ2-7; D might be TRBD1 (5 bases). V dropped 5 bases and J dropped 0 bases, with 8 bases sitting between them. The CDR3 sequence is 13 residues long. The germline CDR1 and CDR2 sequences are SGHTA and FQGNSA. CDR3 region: CASSPDSSYEQYF. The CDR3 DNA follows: TGTGCCAGCAGCCCCGACAGCTCCTACGAGCAGTACTTC.

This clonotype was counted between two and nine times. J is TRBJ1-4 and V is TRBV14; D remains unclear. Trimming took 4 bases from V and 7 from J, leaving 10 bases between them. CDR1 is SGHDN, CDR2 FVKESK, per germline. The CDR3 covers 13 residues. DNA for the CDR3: TGTGCCAGCAGCCGGTGGGGAGGTGAAAAACTGTTTTTT. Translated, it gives CASSRWGGEKLFF.

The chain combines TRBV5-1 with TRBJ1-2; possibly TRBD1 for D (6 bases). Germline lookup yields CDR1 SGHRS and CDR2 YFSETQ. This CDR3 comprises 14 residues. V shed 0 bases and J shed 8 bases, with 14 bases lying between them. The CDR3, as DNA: TGCGCCAGCAGCTTGGAACAGGGCGGTGGAGGCTACACCTTC. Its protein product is CASSLEQGGGGYTF.

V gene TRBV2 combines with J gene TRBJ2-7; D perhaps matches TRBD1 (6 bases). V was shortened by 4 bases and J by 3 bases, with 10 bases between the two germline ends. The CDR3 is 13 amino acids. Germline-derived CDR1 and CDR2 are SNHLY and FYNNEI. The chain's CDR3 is CASSAVRGYEQYF. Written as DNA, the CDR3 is TGTGCCAGCAGTGCCGTCAGGGGCTACGAGCAGTACTTC. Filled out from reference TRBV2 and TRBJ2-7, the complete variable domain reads EPEVTQTPSHQVTQMGQEVILRCVPISNHLYFYWYRQILGQKVEFLVSFYNNEISEKSEIFDDQFSVERPDGSNFTLKIRSTKLEDSAMYFCASSAVRGYEQYFGPGTRLTVT.

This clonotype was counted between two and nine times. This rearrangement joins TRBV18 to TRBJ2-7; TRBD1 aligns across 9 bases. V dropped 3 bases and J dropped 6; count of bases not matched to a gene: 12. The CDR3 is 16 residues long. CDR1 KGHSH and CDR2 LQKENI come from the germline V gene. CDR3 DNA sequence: TGTGCCAGCTCACCTAGCCCGGGACAGGGTTCGGGCGAGCAGTACTTC. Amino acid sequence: CASSPSPGQGSGEQYF.